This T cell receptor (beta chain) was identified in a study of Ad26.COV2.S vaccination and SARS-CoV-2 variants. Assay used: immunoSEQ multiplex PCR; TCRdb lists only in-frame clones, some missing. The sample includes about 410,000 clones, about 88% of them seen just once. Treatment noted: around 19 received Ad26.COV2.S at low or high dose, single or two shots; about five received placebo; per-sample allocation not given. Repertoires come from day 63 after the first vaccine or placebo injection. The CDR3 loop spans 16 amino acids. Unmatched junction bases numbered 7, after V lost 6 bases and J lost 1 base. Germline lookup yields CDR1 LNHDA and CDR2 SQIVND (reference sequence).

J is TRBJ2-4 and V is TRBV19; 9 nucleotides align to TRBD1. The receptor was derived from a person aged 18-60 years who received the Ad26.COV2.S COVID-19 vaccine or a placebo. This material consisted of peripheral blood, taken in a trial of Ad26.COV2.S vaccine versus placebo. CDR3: CASSRDRERAKNIQYF. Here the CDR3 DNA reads TGTGCCAGTAGCAGGGACAGGGAGAGGGCCAAAAACATTCAGTACTTC.